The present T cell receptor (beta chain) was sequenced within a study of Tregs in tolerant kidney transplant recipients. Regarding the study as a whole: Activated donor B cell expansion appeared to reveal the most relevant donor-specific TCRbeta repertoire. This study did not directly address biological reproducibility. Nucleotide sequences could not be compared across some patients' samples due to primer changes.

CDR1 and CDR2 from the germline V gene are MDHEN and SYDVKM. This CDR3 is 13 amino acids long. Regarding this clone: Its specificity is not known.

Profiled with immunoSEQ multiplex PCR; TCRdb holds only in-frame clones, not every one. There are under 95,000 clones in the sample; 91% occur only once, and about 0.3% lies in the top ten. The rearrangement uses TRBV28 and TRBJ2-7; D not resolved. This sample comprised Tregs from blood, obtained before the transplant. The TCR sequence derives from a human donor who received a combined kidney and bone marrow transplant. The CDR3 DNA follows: TGTGCCAGCAGTTACCCCGGCAATCCGTGGCCGGTCGTC. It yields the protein CASSYPGNPWPVV.